These 29 T cell receptor beta chains were all obtained from the same sample, sequenced in a study of blood T cell repertoires in COVID-19. TCRdb's table, derived via immunoSEQ multiplex PCR, lists solely in-frame clones and lacks some. The sample has about 220,000 clones, approximately 84% seen once. The sequencing sample was made of peripheral blood. The receptors were gathered from a woman aged 55-75 years with acute or convalescent COVID-19.

The CDR3 loop reads CASKLSGAYEQYF. The CDR3 bases are TGTGCCAGCAAGCTTAGCGGGGCCTACGAGCAGTACTTC. This chain connects TRBV6-5 to TRBJ2-7; 8 bases map to TRBD2. After removal of 7 bases from V and 2 bases from J, the junction contained 4 bases not matched to a gene. The CDR3 runs to 13 residues. In germline, CDR1 is MNHEY, CDR2 SVGAGI.

Only a few counts were recorded for this clone. The rearrangement joins TRBV5-1 to TRBJ1-2; D gene uncertain. Trimming cost V 0 bases and J 6 bases, with 9 bases left between them. Germline lookup yields CDR1 SGHRS and CDR2 YFSETQ. This CDR3 is built from 13 residues. Here the CDR3 DNA reads TGCGCCAGCAGCTTGGCCTCGGGGAATGGCTACACCTTC. It codes for CASSLASGNGYTF.

The rearrangement uses TRBV28 and TRBJ1-4, with D possibly matching TRBD1 (6 bases). In germline, CDR1 is MDHEN, CDR2 SYDVKM. Trimming took off 6 bases at V and 1 base at J, with 21 bases between the two ends. The CDR3 has 18 residues. This CDR3 reads CASRAPTGFYGTNEKLFF. The CDR3 coding sequence is TGTGCCAGCAGGGCCCCCACAGGGTTTTACGGAACTAATGAAAAACTGTTTTTT.

The rearrangement joins TRBV28 to TRBJ1-1; D is uncertain. Trimming removed 5 bases at V and 11 bases at J, with 24 bases between. Germline V CDR1 and CDR2: MDHEN, SYDVKM. The CDR3 length is 15 residues. The CDR3 region is CASSTLTWSEGDAFF. The CDR3 coding sequence is TGTGCCAGCAGTACGCTGACTTGGTCGGAGGGTGACGCTTTCTTT.

The CDR3 DNA sequence: TGTGCCAGCCGCAGGGGTGCAACTAATGAAAAACTGTTTTTT. Protein sequence: CASRRGATNEKLFF. V gene TRBV3-1 (or the pseudogene TRBV3-2) combines with J gene TRBJ1-4, with TRBD1 as a possible D gene (6 bases). CDR3 size: 14 residues. Trimming took 8 bases from V and 0 from J, leaving 10 bases between them. Germline CDR1 reads LGHDT; CDR2 reads YNNKEL (reference sequence).

Only one count was recorded for this clone. The rearrangement uses TRBV14 and TRBJ1-2; D possibly corresponds to TRBD1 (6 bases). This CDR3 is 15 amino acids long. Germline-derived CDR1 and CDR2 are SGHDN and FVKESK. Trimming took off 1 base at V and 2 bases at J, with 11 bases between the two ends. In nucleotides, the CDR3 is TGTGCCAGCAGCCAAGTAGGGGGTCAAAACTATGGCTACACCTTC. This translates into CASSQVGGQNYGYTF.

Only a few counts were recorded for this clone. The V and J genes are TRBV7-8 and TRBJ1-1; D gene uncertain. Trimming cost V 1 base and J 5 bases, with 11 bases left between them. Germline loops: CDR1 SGHVS, CDR2 FQNEAQ. This CDR3 contains 14 residues. CDR3 in amino acids: CASSLGRRDTEAFF. CDR3 DNA: TGTGCCAGCAGCTTAGGAAGGAGGGATACTGAAGCTTTCTTT.

This chain uses TRBV6-5 with TRBJ1-6; TRBD1 might be the D (5 bases). Trimming took off 2 bases at V and 7 bases at J, with 15 bases between the two ends. CDR1 and CDR2 from the germline V gene are MNHEY and SVGAGI. This CDR3 is 16 amino acids long. The chain's CDR3 is CASSYESRQRNSPLHF. The CDR3 coding sequence is TGTGCCAGCAGTTACGAGAGCCGACAGAGGAATTCACCCCTCCACTTT.

CDR3 in DNA: TGTGCCTGGAGATCGACAGGGGCCCTAGGAAACACCATATATTTT. Translated, it gives CAWRSTGALGNTIYF. The chain carries TRBV30 and TRBJ1-3; 8 bases map to TRBD1. Germline CDR1 and CDR2: GTSNPN and SVGIG (reference sequence). V lost 3 bases, J lost 4 bases, and 8 bases stayed unmatched. The CDR3 has 15 amino acids.

The chain has TRBV6-5 and TRBJ1-2; 7 bases align to TRBD1. The V segment lost 7 bases and the J segment 6 bases; nucleotides outside the gene matches: 8. The CDR3 totals 13 residues. Germline V gene sequence: CDR1 MNHEY, CDR2 SVGAGI. Here the CDR3 reads CASTLTGPDGYTF. For the CDR3, the DNA is TGTGCCAGCACCCTGACAGGGCCGGATGGCTACACCTTC.

The sample holds one count of this clone. The rearrangement uses TRBV11-2 and TRBJ2-2; TRBD1 might be the D (6 bases). V lost 6 bases to trimming and J lost 1 base, with 18 bases between them. This CDR3 contains 17 residues. Germline CDR1 and CDR2: SGHAT and FQNNGV. The CDR3 spells CASRPGLGQRNTGELFF. Written as DNA, the CDR3 is TGTGCCAGCAGACCCGGGTTAGGACAGCGGAACACCGGGGAGCTGTTTTTT.

This chain uses TRBV5-6 with TRBJ1-1; the D gene is possibly TRBD1 (5 bases). Germline-derived CDR1 and CDR2 are SGHDT and YYEEEE. The CDR3 totals 15 residues. Trimming cost V 4 bases and J 4 bases, with 17 bases left between them. CDR3 coding DNA: TGTGCCAGCAGCGCAGCTACTGGTAGGGGCACTGAAGCTTTCTTT. Encoded protein: CASSAATGRGTEAFF.

The CDR3 sequence: CASSITGLNEQFF. The CDR3, as DNA: TGTGCCAGCAGCATCACAGGGCTAAATGAGCAGTTCTTC. This chain uses TRBV11-3 with TRBJ2-1; tentative D call: TRBD1 (6 bases). The germline V and J ends were trimmed by 5 bases and 7 bases, with 12 bases remaining between them. The CDR3 is 13 residues long. Looked up from germline, CDR1 is SGHNT and CDR2 is YENEEA. Drawing the rest from reference TRBV11-3 and TRBJ2-1, the complete variable domain is EAGVVQSPRYKIIEKKQPVAFWCNPISGHNTLYWYLQNLGQGPELLIRYENEEAVDDSQLPKDRFSAERLKGVDSTLKIQPAELGDSAVYLCASSITGLNEQFFGPGTRLTVL.

This clone was observed a few times. V and J are TRBV4-2 and TRBJ1-1; TRBD1 is a possible D gene (6 bases). The CDR3 runs 16 residues. Deletions cut 4 bases from V and 8 bases from J, with 23 bases between. Germline V lookup: CDR1 LGHNA, CDR2 YNFKEQ. CDR3 loop: CASSRNSGAIGREAFF. In DNA, the CDR3 is TGTGCCAGCAGCCGAAATTCAGGGGCTATTGGTCGGGAAGCTTTCTTT.

This clone has only one observation. The chain joins TRBV19 to TRBJ1-3; D uncertain. The CDR3 contains 14 residues. The germline V gene has CDR1 LNHDA and CDR2 SQIVND (reference sequence). Trimming cost V 5 bases and J 1 base, with 9 bases left between them. The CDR3 sequence is CASSPAYSGNTIYF. Here the CDR3 DNA reads TGTGCCAGTAGTCCCGCCTATTCTGGAAACACCATATATTTT.

This chain uses TRBV2 with TRBJ1-5; 7 bases are a match to TRBD1. Per germline, CDR1 SNHLY and CDR2 FYNNEI. The CDR3 has 14 residues. Trimming took 7 bases from V and 6 from J; bases not matched to a gene: 9. The CDR3 DNA sequence: TGTGCCAGCACCACAGACAGGGCGGGTCAGCCCCAGCATTTT. Its translation is CASTTDRAGQPQHF.

This chain joins TRBV4-1 and TRBJ2-3; the match to TRBD2 covers 13 bases. Germline CDR1 reads MGHRA; CDR2 reads YSYEKL. This CDR3 spans 18 amino acids. With V trimmed by 4 bases and J by 0 bases, 7 bases remained unmatched. Here the CDR3 DNA reads TGCGCCAGCAGCCGCACCGGGACTAGCGGGGTGAGCACAGATACGCAGTATTTT. It is translated as CASSRTGTSGVSTDTQYF.

This clone was seen more than once but under ten times. J is TRBJ1-2 and V is TRBV6-2 or TRBV6-3; D is ambiguous. V was pared by 0 bases and J by 2 bases, with 7 bases between. The CDR3 is 14 amino acids. CDR1 MNHEY and CDR2 SVGEGT come from the germline V gene. The CDR3 nucleotides are TGTGCCAGCAGTTACTCCTCGGGGAACTATGGCTACACCTTC. It specifies CASSYSSGNYGYTF.

The chain employs TRBV7-6 and TRBJ2-3; TRBD1 matches 10 bases. V lost 1 base to trimming and J lost 6 bases; unmatched junction nucleotides: 7. The CDR3 totals 16 residues. CDR1 is SGHVS, CDR2 FNYEAQ, per germline. Here the CDR3 reads CASSLGTGGQTDTQYF. CDR3 nucleotide sequence: TGTGCCAGCAGCTTAGGGACAGGGGGGCAAACGGATACGCAGTATTTT.

The V gene is TRBV4-1, the J gene TRBJ1-5; TRBD1 matches 7 bases. The V and J ends lost 0 bases and 0 bases, in that order; junction bases with no gene match: 8. The V gene's germline CDR1 is MGHRA and CDR2 YSYEKL. This CDR3 has 18 residues. CDR3 DNA sequence: TGCGCCAGCAGCCAAGAAGGCCCCTACAGGGGTAGCAATCAGCCCCAGCATTTT. It specifies CASSQEGPYRGSNQPQHF.

V and J are TRBV10-3 and TRBJ1-2, with 8 bases fitting TRBD1. The J segment lost 2 bases and the V segment lost 6 bases, leaving 5 bases of the junction unmatched. The CDR3 is 14 residues long. The germline V gene has CDR1 ENHRY and CDR2 SYGVKD. This CDR3 reads CAIRGQAFNYGYTF. CDR3 bases: TGTGCCATCAGGGGACAGGCATTCAACTATGGCTACACCTTC.

This clone has just one count. This chain joins TRBV29-1 and TRBJ1-1, with D maybe TRBD1 (5 bases). Germline lookup yields CDR1 SQVTM and CDR2 ANQGSEA. The CDR3 sequence is 14 residues long. Trimming stripped 1 base from V and 3 bases from J, with 12 bases between. CDR3 sequence reads: CSVEAGGLHTEAFF. In DNA, the CDR3 is TGCAGCGTTGAAGCCGGGGGTTTGCACACTGAAGCTTTCTTT.

CDR3 nucleotide sequence: TGTGCCAGCAGTCCCGGGACACTTCAGGGTGGCTACACCTTC. Translation: CASSPGTLQGGYTF. The chain links TRBV27 to TRBJ1-2, with a possible D match to TRBD1 (6 bases). The CDR3 contains 14 residues. CDR1 is MNHEY and CDR2 is SMNVEV in the germline V gene (reference sequence). Trimming took off 5 bases at V and 7 bases at J, with 17 bases between the two ends.

The sample holds a few counts of this clone. The chain employs TRBV7-9 and TRBJ2-3; 11 nucleotides match TRBD2. V shed 5 bases and J 7 bases; nucleotides not matched to a gene: 11. The CDR3 has 16 residues. Germline CDR1 reads SEHNR; CDR2 reads FQNEAQ (reference sequence). Written as DNA, the CDR3 is TGTGCCAGCAGCCCCCGGGGTAGCGGGGGGGCTAATACGCAGTATTTT. It codes for CASSPRGSGGANTQYF.

This chain joins TRBV28 and TRBJ1-6, with D possibly being TRBD1 (6 bases). The CDR3 extends over 16 amino acids. Trimming pared 8 bases from V and 7 bases from J, leaving 21 bases between. The germline V gene has CDR1 MDHEN and CDR2 SYDVKM. CDR3 protein: CASAQTTGQGNSPLHF. As DNA, the CDR3 is TGTGCCAGCGCCCAAACAACAGGGCAGGGGAATTCACCCCTCCACTTT.

V is TRBV7-9 and J is TRBJ1-3; D is undetermined. Germline V CDR1 and CDR2: SEHNR, FQNEAQ (reference sequence). The CDR3 loop spans 19 amino acids. The V end lost 2 bases, the J end lost 1 base, and 21 bases lay between the germline ends. In nucleotides, the CDR3 is TGTGCCAGCAGCTTATGGGAGAGCTCGGTGGCTTATTCTGGAAACACCATATATTTT. Encoded protein: CASSLWESSVAYSGNTIYF.

This clone was counted between two and nine times. The V gene is TRBV12-3 or TRBV12-4, the J gene TRBJ1-6; no reliable D call. The CDR3 is made up of 12 amino acids. Trimming cost V 7 bases and J 7 bases, with 8 bases left between them. CDR3 in DNA: TGTGCCAGCAACTCGGTAAATTCACCCCTCCACTTT. This translates into CASNSVNSPLHF.

CDR3 protein: CASGTANYGYTF. In DNA, the CDR3 is TGTGCCAGCGGGACAGCAAACTATGGCTACACCTTC. This sequence joins TRBV19 and TRBJ1-2; 7 positions match TRBD1. CDR3 length: 12 amino acids. Germline V gene lookup returns CDR1 LNHDA and CDR2 SQIVND (reference sequence). With V trimmed by 9 bases and J by 2 bases, 3 bases remained unmatched. The variable domain in full, with the rest retrieved from reference TRBV19 and TRBJ1-2, is DGGITQSPKYLFRKEGQNVTLSCEQNLNHDAMYWYRQDPGQGLRLIYYSQIVNDFQKGDIAEGYSVSREKKESFPLTVTSAQKNPTAFYLCASGTANYGYTFGSGTRLTVV.

This clone occurred once. The chain joins TRBV10-3 to TRBJ1-3; 9 bases line up with TRBD1. The junction had 5 bases not matched to a gene; V was cut back by 7 bases and J by 4 bases. In germline, CDR1 is ENHRY, CDR2 SYGVKD. This CDR3 contains 14 residues. For the CDR3, the DNA is TGTGCCATCACAGGGGGACAGGGAGGAAACACCATATATTTT. Translated, it gives CAITGGQGGNTIYF.